This TCR beta chain was captured in a study of cytomegalovirus exposure and HLA in healthy donors. Assay used: immunoSEQ multiplex PCR; TCRdb lists only in-frame clones, some missing. The sample includes about 79,000 clones, approximately 93% of them seen just once. Relative to its sample, this clone is medium-sized. The sequenced material came from PBMCs. The sequence was collected from a young woman in good health and CMV-seronegative.

The CDR3 nucleotides are TGTGCCAGCAGTGACGCTAGCGAGGGTGAGCAGTTCTTC. Its translation is CASSDASEGEQFF. The gene calls are TRBV6-4 and TRBJ2-1, with D perhaps matching TRBD2 (6 bases). CDR1 is MRHNA, CDR2 SNTAGT, per germline. This CDR3 region has 13 residues. With 2 bases removed from V and 9 bases from J, the gap between germline ends came to 11 bases.